The 25 T cell receptor beta chains below come from one sample, sequenced in a study of shared clonotypes between healthy human individuals. Cells designated naive CD8 were CD45RO-negative and were positively selected for CCR7, with terminally differentiated effector memory CD45RA+ cells excluded. This table comes from immunoSEQ multiplex PCR, and its TCRdb copy is limited to in-frame clones, with some not included. This repertoire shows a few hundred thousand clones, nearly 97% found once; its top ten account for around 0.11%. Specimen: naive CD8+ T cells sorted from blood. The source is a woman aged 30 to 39 in good health.

This clone was counted a single time. The gene calls are TRBV6-5 and TRBJ2-7; D is perhaps TRBD1 (6 bases). The germline V gene encodes CDR1 MNHEY and CDR2 SVGAGI. The CDR3 totals 14 residues. V was cut by 2 bases and J by 3 bases, with 11 bases left in between. The CDR3 reads CASSYGQRVYEQYF. DNA of the CDR3: TGTGCCAGCAGTTACGGACAGAGGGTCTACGAGCAGTACTTC.

The V call is TRBV7-7, the J call TRBJ2-1; 8 nucleotides match TRBD2. The CDR3 is 16 residues long. Germline-derived CDR1 and CDR2 are SSHAT and FNYEAQ (reference sequence). With V trimmed by 2 bases and J by 5 bases, 8 bases remained unmatched. CDR3 in DNA: TGTGCCAGCAGCTTATTTAAAGCGGGAGAGAACAATGAGCAGTTCTTC. The encoded protein is CASSLFKAGENNEQFF.

The chain carries TRBV5-6 and TRBJ2-2; D is undetermined. Trimming stripped 0 bases from V and 5 bases from J, with 8 bases between. The CDR3 is 14 residues long. CDR1 is SGHDT and CDR2 is YYEEEE in the germline V gene. CDR3 sequence reads: CASSLDMVTGELFF. In DNA, the CDR3 is TGTGCCAGCAGCTTGGATATGGTGACCGGGGAGCTGTTTTTT.

The chain recombines TRBV15 with TRBJ2-3; 9 bases map to TRBD1. CDR1 and CDR2 (germline): LNHNV, YYDKDF (reference sequence). There are 16 residues in the CDR3. The ends lost 5 bases at V and 1 base at J; junction bases unmatched: 7. The CDR3 protein is CATSVYRDRGTDTQYF. The CDR3 region has the DNA TGTGCCACCAGCGTGTACCGGGACAGGGGCACAGATACGCAGTATTTT.

V gene TRBV6-5 combines with J gene TRBJ2-2, with 8 bases matching TRBD2. The germline V gene has CDR1 MNHEY and CDR2 SVGAGI. The V segment lost 0 bases and the J segment 3 bases; nucleotides outside the gene matches: 3. The CDR3 totals 16 residues. The chain's CDR3 is CASSYSGSGDTGELFF. CDR3 coding DNA: TGTGCCAGCAGTTACTCGGGTAGCGGGGACACCGGGGAGCTGTTTTTT.

The chain recombines TRBV6-1 with TRBJ2-1; D is perhaps TRBD1 or TRBD2 (5 bases each). Deletions cut 3 bases from V and 2 bases from J, with 11 bases between. CDR1 and CDR2 from the germline V gene are MNHNS and SASEGT. CDR3 length: 15 amino acids. The CDR3, as DNA: TGTGCCAGCAGTGACGGGACGGCGCCCTACAATGAGCAGTTCTTC. Its translation: CASSDGTAPYNEQFF.

The chain recombines TRBV20-1 with TRBJ2-7; 8 nucleotides align to TRBD2. Germline V CDR1 and CDR2: DFQATT, SNEGSKA (reference sequence). The ends lost 6 bases at V and 6 bases at J; junction bases unmatched: 4. The CDR3 loop spans 11 amino acids. This chain's CDR3 is CSAYSGIEQYF. In DNA, the CDR3 is TGCAGTGCCTATAGCGGGATCGAGCAGTACTTC.

This clone has only one observation. V usage is TRBV5-6 and J usage is TRBJ2-7, with 11 bases aligning to TRBD1. Unmatched junction bases numbered 4, after V lost 4 bases and J lost 4 bases. The germline V gene has CDR1 SGHDT and CDR2 YYEEEE. This CDR3 has 14 residues. The CDR3 protein is CASSGTGGVYEQYF. The CDR3 DNA follows: TGTGCCAGCAGCGGGACAGGGGGTGTGTACGAGCAGTACTTC.

V usage is TRBV27 and J usage is TRBJ2-3, with a tentative D call TRBD2 (5 bases). The V gene lost 6 bases and the J gene lost 1 base, with 11 bases spanning the gap. The CDR3 length is 14 residues. The germline gives CDR1 MNHEY, CDR2 SMNVEV (reference sequence). The CDR3 here is CASSRGYGTDTQYF. The CDR3 DNA follows: TGTGCCAGCAGCCGGGGATACGGCACAGATACGCAGTATTTT.

A word on this clone: The germline gene is not matched at one end of the junction; a read error may be the cause. V usage is TRBV13 and J usage is TRBJ1-5; D perhaps matches TRBD1 (5 bases). Germline-derived CDR1 and CDR2 are PRHDT and FYEKMQ (reference sequence). CDR3 length: 14 amino acids. As DNA, the CDR3 is TGTGCCAGCAGCATAGGGACCCTAAATCAGCCCCAGCATTTT. Encoded protein: CASSIGTLNQPQHF.

The chain uses TRBV28 and TRBJ1-1, with D possibly TRBD1 on 6 matching bases. CDR1 MDHEN and CDR2 SYDVKM come from the germline V gene. The CDR3 covers 16 residues. Trimming took off 2 bases at V and 1 base at J, with 14 bases between the two ends. The DNA of the CDR3 is TGTGCCAGCAGTTTAATGCGGGGGCAGGGGAACACTGAAGCTTTCTTT. Encoded protein: CASSLMRGQGNTEAFF.

This clone was counted once. The rearrangement joins TRBV5-1 to TRBJ2-7; perhaps TRBD1 as D (5 bases). Germline assignment: CDR1 SGHRS and CDR2 YFSETQ. Trimming removed 0 bases from V and 5 bases from J, with 12 bases in between. The CDR3 runs 14 residues. The chain's CDR3 is CASSLGRVVHEQYF. CDR3 sequence (DNA): TGCGCCAGCAGCTTGGGCAGGGTGGTCCACGAGCAGTACTTC.

The chain has TRBV27 and TRBJ2-7; 8 bases map to TRBD1. The junction had 1 base not matched to a gene; V was cut back by 3 bases and J by 3 bases. This CDR3 spans 13 amino acids. The germline gives CDR1 MNHEY, CDR2 SMNVEV (reference sequence). CDR3 residues: CASSLDRVYEQYF. The CDR3 bases are TGTGCCAGCAGTTTGGACAGGGTCTACGAGCAGTACTTC.

This chain joins TRBV5-6 and TRBJ2-4; 7 bases match TRBD2. The germline V gene has CDR1 SGHDT and CDR2 YYEEEE. Trimming removed 4 bases from V and 1 base from J; junction bases left unmatched: 11. The CDR3 covers 17 residues. CDR3 residues: CASSPGRLIKAKNIQYF. CDR3 nucleotides: TGTGCCAGCAGCCCCGGGAGGCTGATTAAGGCCAAAAACATTCAGTACTTC.

This chain links TRBV28 with TRBJ1-5, with D perhaps TRBD1 (6 bases). The CDR3 extends over 16 amino acids. Germline V gene sequence: CDR1 MDHEN, CDR2 SYDVKM. Trimming cost V 1 base and J 0 bases, with 10 bases left between them. The CDR3 loop reads CASSLSAGDSNQPQHF. The CDR3 DNA follows: TGTGCCAGCAGTTTATCTGCAGGGGATAGCAATCAGCCCCAGCATTTT.

The chain carries TRBV25-1 and TRBJ1-1, with TRBD1 identical over 7 bases. V lost 9 bases to trimming and J lost 1 base; unmatched junction nucleotides: 14. The germline V gene encodes CDR1 MGHDK and CDR2 SYGVNS. The CDR3 spans 16 residues. The CDR3, as DNA: TGTGCCAGTAGAGGACGGGAGGGGGCTGGGAACACTGAAGCTTTCTTT. Translated, it gives CASRGREGAGNTEAFF.

V usage is TRBV9 and J usage is TRBJ2-2; no clear D. Trimming removed 0 bases at V and 4 bases at J, with 7 bases between. The CDR3 runs 14 residues. The germline V gene has CDR1 SGDLS and CDR2 YYNGEE. Here the CDR3 DNA reads TGTGCCAGCAGCGTAGGGGATATCACCGGGGAGCTGTTTTTT. This gives the protein CASSVGDITGELFF.

The V call is TRBV7-6, the J call TRBJ2-7, with D possibly matching TRBD1 (7 bases). Germline CDR1 and CDR2: SGHVS and FNYEAQ. The germline V and J ends were trimmed by 5 bases and 3 bases, with 14 bases remaining between them. The CDR3 spans 14 residues. Here the CDR3 reads CASSARQGGYEQYF. As DNA, the CDR3 is TGTGCCAGCAGCGCGCGACAGGGAGGCTACGAGCAGTACTTC.

The rearrangement uses TRBV19 and TRBJ2-2; D gene ambiguous. This CDR3 has 12 residues. V shed 3 bases and J shed 6 bases, with 5 bases lying between them. Germline CDR1 LNHDA, CDR2 SQIVND (reference sequence). CDR3 sequence (DNA): TGTGCCAGTAGTATTATCCCCGGGGAGCTGTTTTTT. This sequence encodes CASSIIPGELFF.

The rearrangement joins TRBV4-1 to TRBJ2-7, with D perhaps matching TRBD1 (6 bases). Germline-derived CDR1 and CDR2 are MGHRA and YSYEKL. There are 16 residues in the CDR3. V was clipped by 1 base and J by 9 bases, with 22 bases between them. The CDR3 DNA reads TGCGCCAGCAGCCAAGCGCCGGGACATAACCTACGAGGGCAGTACTTC. Its protein is CASSQAPGHNLRGQYF.

V is TRBV10-2 and J is TRBJ1-2; D remains ambiguous. CDR1 WSHSY and CDR2 SAAADI come from the germline V gene. Trimming stripped 2 bases from V and 8 bases from J, with 9 bases between. The CDR3 is made up of 12 amino acids. The CDR3 loop is CASSEGVQGYTF. CDR3 nucleotide sequence: TGCGCCAGCAGTGAGGGGGTTCAAGGCTACACCTTC.

This chain uses TRBV19 with TRBJ2-3; a possible D gene is TRBD1 (5 bases). V dropped 6 bases and J dropped 6 bases, with 22 bases sitting between them. The V gene's germline CDR1 is LNHDA and CDR2 SQIVND (reference sequence). The CDR3 extends over 16 amino acids. The CDR3 coding sequence is TGTGCCAGTAGCCCTATACTGGACATCGGTTGGGATACGCAGTATTTT. This translates into CASSPILDIGWDTQYF.

Of note for this clone: Distinct nucleotide sequences in the sample also encode this CDR3. This chain uses TRBV2 with TRBJ2-6; D may be TRBD1 (6 bases). The germline V and J ends were trimmed by 3 bases and 0 bases, with 6 bases remaining between them. The CDR3 sequence is 15 residues long. CDR1 and CDR2 from the germline V gene are SNHLY and FYNNEI. Here the CDR3 DNA reads TGTGCCAGCAGTGAGGACAGCTCTGGGGCCAACGTCCTGACTTTC. Encoded protein: CASSEDSSGANVLTF.

This sequence joins TRBV27 and TRBJ2-3; D gene uncertain. V lost 1 base and J 8 bases, leaving 4 bases between the germline ends. Germline assignment: CDR1 MNHEY and CDR2 SMNVEV (reference sequence). CDR3 length equals 11 residues. The CDR3 DNA reads as TGTGCCAGCAGTTTATTAGGTACGCAGTATTTT. It is translated as CASSLLGTQYF.

In its sample, this clone was seen once. This chain joins TRBV9 and TRBJ1-1; TRBD1 agrees at 7 bases. CDR3 size: 17 residues. The junction had 10 bases not matched to a gene; V was cut back by 1 base and J by 1 base. Looked up from germline, CDR1 is SGDLS and CDR2 is YYNGEE. The CDR3 loop reads CASSVLPSGQKNTEAFF. CDR3 coding DNA: TGTGCCAGCAGCGTACTCCCTTCGGGACAGAAGAACACTGAAGCTTTCTTT.